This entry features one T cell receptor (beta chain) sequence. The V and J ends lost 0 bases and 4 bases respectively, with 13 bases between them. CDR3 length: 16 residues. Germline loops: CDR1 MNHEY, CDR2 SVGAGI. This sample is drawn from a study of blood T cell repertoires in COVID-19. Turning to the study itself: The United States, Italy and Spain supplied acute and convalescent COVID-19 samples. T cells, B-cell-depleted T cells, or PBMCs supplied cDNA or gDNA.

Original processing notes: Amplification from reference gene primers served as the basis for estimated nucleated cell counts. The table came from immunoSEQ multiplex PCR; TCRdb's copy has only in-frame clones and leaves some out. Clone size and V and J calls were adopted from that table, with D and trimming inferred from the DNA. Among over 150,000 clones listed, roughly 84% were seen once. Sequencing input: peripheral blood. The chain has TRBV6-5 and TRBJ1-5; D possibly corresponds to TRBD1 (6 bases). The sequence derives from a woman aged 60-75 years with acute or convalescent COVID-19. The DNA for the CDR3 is TGTGCCAGCAGTTACTCCAGCAGGCAGGGGAATCAGCCCCAGCATTTT. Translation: CASSYSSRQGNQPQHF.